These 25 T cell receptor beta chains were all obtained from the same sample, sequenced in a study of blood T cell repertoires in COVID-19. Some clones are missing from TCRdb's copy, which holds only in-frame ones; the method was immunoSEQ multiplex PCR. Of 150,000 to 200,000 clones in the sample, approximately 79% were seen once. Sequencing used PBMCs or T cells enriched from blood (not recorded which). The receptor source for this set is a woman in her seventies in a cohort exposed to, infected with or recovered from COVID-19 (not recorded which).

This chain uses TRBV7-3 with TRBJ2-1; 8 nucleotides align to TRBD2. Germline V gives CDR1 SGHTA, CDR2 FQGTGA. V lost 5 bases to trimming and J lost 4 bases; unmatched junction nucleotides: 4. There are 14 residues in the CDR3. CDR3 coding DNA: TGTGCCAGCAGCCCCAGCGGGAGATACAATGAGCAGTTCTTC. Protein: CASSPSGRYNEQFF.

V gene TRBV27 combines with J gene TRBJ1-2; 7 nucleotides match TRBD1. Trimming took 6 bases from V and 3 from J; bases not matched to a gene: 16. Germline assignment: CDR1 MNHEY and CDR2 SMNVEV (reference sequence). The CDR3 covers 17 residues. Here the CDR3 DNA reads TGTGCCAGCAGCGGACAGGAGGAATTAAATTCCCACTATGGCTACACCTTC. Translation gives CASSGQEELNSHYGYTF.

This clone was recorded once. The chain carries TRBV12-3 or TRBV12-4 and TRBJ2-5; D is unresolved. This CDR3 contains 12 residues. With 0 bases removed from V and 5 bases from J, the gap between germline ends came to 4 bases. Written as DNA, the CDR3 is TGTGCCAGCAGTTTAGCGCAGGAGACCCAGTACTTC. This codes for CASSLAQETQYF.

The gene calls are TRBV28 and TRBJ2-2; 10 nucleotides line up with TRBD1. The CDR3 covers 18 residues. Germline-derived CDR1 and CDR2 are MDHEN and SYDVKM. The V segment lost 1 base and the J segment 3 bases; nucleotides outside the gene matches: 8. The CDR3 sequence: CASSLYNPGTGDTGELFF. CDR3 coding DNA: TGTGCCAGCAGTTTATACAACCCCGGGACAGGGGACACCGGGGAGCTGTTTTTT.

The chain joins TRBV30 to TRBJ1-4, with D hard to call. The CDR3 is 13 amino acids. The germline CDR1 and CDR2 sequences are GTSNPN and SVGIG (reference sequence). V gave up 0 bases and J gave up 5 bases, with 7 bases separating them. CDR3 amino acids: CAWSVQTNEKLFF. DNA of the CDR3: TGTGCCTGGAGTGTGCAGACAAATGAAAAACTGTTTTTT. The complete variable domain, with remaining parts taken from reference TRBV30 and TRBJ1-4, reads SQTIHQWPATLVQPVGSPLSLECTVEGTSNPNLYWYRQAAGRGLQLLFYSVGIGQISSEVPQNLSASRPQDRQFILSSKKLLLSDSGFYLCAWSVQTNEKLFFGSGTQLSVL.

The chain combines TRBV5-4 with TRBJ2-1; TRBD2 is a possible D gene (7 bases). There are 16 residues in the CDR3. From germline, CDR1 is SGHNT and CDR2 YYREEE (reference sequence). The V end was cut by 4 bases, the J end by 8 bases, with 22 bases between. CDR3 residues: CASSPPLGGGHDEQFF. CDR3 in DNA: TGTGCCAGCAGCCCCCCTCTGGGCGGGGGACACGATGAGCAGTTCTTC.

A few counts support this clone. The chain combines TRBV28 with TRBJ1-2, with TRBD1 matching 9 bases. The J segment lost 10 bases and the V segment lost 2 bases, leaving 11 bases of the junction unmatched. The CDR3 consists of 15 residues. Germline V gene lookup returns CDR1 MDHEN and CDR2 SYDVKM. The CDR3 protein is CASSLDSGQGVHYTF. The CDR3 DNA reads TGTGCCAGCAGTTTAGATTCGGGACAGGGAGTTCACTACACCTTC.

The V call is TRBV10-3, the J call TRBJ2-3, with 9 bases matching TRBD2. The CDR3 covers 14 residues. CDR1 is ENHRY and CDR2 is SYGVKD in the germline V gene. V lost 4 bases, J lost 8 bases, and 7 bases stayed unmatched. CDR3 amino acids: CAISGSGSTSTQYF. The CDR3 bases are TGTGCCATCAGTGGTAGCGGGAGCACTTCTACGCAGTATTTT.

V gene TRBV18 combines with J gene TRBJ2-3; the D gene is possibly TRBD1 (6 bases). The V and J ends lost 3 bases and 3 bases respectively, with 13 bases between them. The CDR3 consists of 15 residues. The germline V gene has CDR1 KGHSH and CDR2 LQKENI. The CDR3 region is CASSPSQGSTDTQYF. The DNA of the CDR3 is TGTGCCAGCTCACCTTCACAGGGTAGTACAGATACGCAGTATTTT.

V usage is TRBV4-1 and J usage is TRBJ2-1; a weak D match, TRBD2 (6 bases). The length of the CDR3 is 17 residues. Trimming stripped 0 bases from V and 10 bases from J, with 22 bases between. CDR1 is MGHRA and CDR2 is YSYEKL in the germline V gene. The CDR3 nucleotides read TGCGCCAGCAGCCAAGATGGCTTTCGACTAGGAGAAAACGAGCAGTTCTTC. Protein: CASSQDGFRLGENEQFF.

The J gene is TRBJ2-4, the V gene TRBV7-2; possibly TRBD1 for D (6 bases). V lost 5 bases, J lost 9 bases, and 20 bases lay in between. The CDR3 sequence is 15 residues long. The germline CDR1 and CDR2 sequences are SGHTA and FQGNSA. The chain's CDR3 is CASSPGSQGGSIQYF. CDR3 nucleotide sequence: TGTGCCAGCAGCCCTGGGTCACAGGGTGGTAGCATTCAGTACTTC.

The V call is TRBV4-2, the J call TRBJ2-2; D perhaps matches TRBD2 (6 bases). The CDR3 extends over 15 amino acids. Trimming stripped 1 base from V and 0 bases from J, with 6 bases between. CDR1 is LGHNA, CDR2 YNFKEQ, per germline. The CDR3 region is CASSQGLANTGELFF. DNA of the CDR3: TGTGCCAGCAGCCAAGGACTAGCGAACACCGGGGAGCTGTTTTTT.

This clone was seen at least ten times. The V and J genes are TRBV6-5 and TRBJ1-1; weak D call: TRBD1 (6 bases). This CDR3 contains 14 residues. Germline V gene sequence: CDR1 MNHEY, CDR2 SVGAGI. V lost 8 bases and J 5 bases, leaving 18 bases between the germline ends. The CDR3 DNA reads as TGTGCCAGCGGGGGCGGAGGAAGATCAACTGAAGCTTTCTTT. It is translated as CASGGGGRSTEAFF.

The chain is built from TRBV20-1 and TRBJ1-1; the D is unclear. The germline V gene encodes CDR1 DFQATT and CDR2 SNEGSKA (reference sequence). V shed 3 bases and J shed 5 bases, with 7 bases lying between them. The CDR3 covers 11 residues. CDR3 nucleotides: TGCAGTGCTAGCGCCGGGACTGAAGCTTTCTTT. Protein product: CSASAGTEAFF.

This rearrangement joins TRBV15 to TRBJ2-1; no firm D call. Germline lookup yields CDR1 LNHNV and CDR2 YYDKDF (reference sequence). CDR3 length equals 14 residues. Trimming shortened V by 0 bases and J by 5 bases, and 8 bases separated the two germline ends. The CDR3: CATSRDHTNNEQFF. CDR3 DNA sequence: TGTGCCACCAGCAGAGACCACACCAACAATGAGCAGTTCTTC.

The chain is built from TRBV7-2 and TRBJ1-2; possible D gene TRBD1, 6 bases. Trimming cost V 0 bases and J 7 bases, with 9 bases left between them. CDR3 size: 13 residues. Germline V lookup: CDR1 SGHTA, CDR2 FQGNSA. The CDR3 nucleotides are TGTGCCAGCAGCTTAGCCAGGGGATCTGGCTACACCTTC. It encodes CASSLARGSGYTF.

The V gene is TRBV10-2, the J gene TRBJ1-2, with a weak D call TRBD1 (5 bases). Germline values: CDR1 WSHSY, CDR2 SAAADI. The V gene lost 5 bases and the J gene lost 1 base, with 8 bases spanning the gap. This CDR3 is 13 amino acids long. CDR3 in amino acids: CASSSDSNYGYTF. As DNA, the CDR3 is TGCGCCAGCAGTTCCGACAGTAACTATGGCTACACCTTC.

The chain is built from TRBV7-6 and TRBJ2-6, with 12 bases aligning to TRBD2. J lost 3 bases, V lost 2 bases, and 5 bases had no gene match. The CDR3 extends over 18 amino acids. Germline V gene data show CDR1 as SGHVS and CDR2 as FNYEAQ. The CDR3 region has the DNA TGTGCCAGCAGCTTATCGACTAGCGGGAGCGGTGGGGCCAACGTCCTGACTTTC. Protein sequence: CASSLSTSGSGGANVLTF. Based on the CDR3 plus reference TRBV7-6 and TRBJ2-6, the full variable domain is GAGVSQSPRYKVTKRGQDVALRCDPISGHVSLYWYRQALGQGPEFLTYFNYEAQQDKSGLPNDRFSAERPEGSISTLTIQRTEQRDSAMYRCASSLSTSGSGGANVLTFGAGSRLTVL.

The rearrangement joins TRBV9 to TRBJ2-7; the D gene is possibly TRBD2 (6 bases). CDR1 is SGDLS, CDR2 YYNGEE, per germline. Trimming took off 0 bases at V and 2 bases at J, with 12 bases between the two ends. The CDR3 covers 15 residues. This CDR3 reads CASSVVPGVPYEQYF. CDR3 nucleotides: TGTGCCAGCAGCGTAGTTCCGGGGGTCCCCTACGAGCAGTACTTC.

This chain uses TRBV28 with TRBJ1-1, with TRBD1 matching 7 bases. The V gene's germline CDR1 is MDHEN and CDR2 SYDVKM. V dropped 1 base and J dropped 7; count of bases not matched to a gene: 6. The CDR3 consists of 14 residues. CDR3 amino acids: CASSLYPQGGEAFF. The CDR3 DNA reads as TGTGCCAGCAGTTTATACCCGCAGGGGGGTGAAGCTTTCTTT. Full variable domain (rest looked up from reference TRBV28 and TRBJ1-1): DVKVTQSSRYLVKRTGEKVFLECVQDMDHENMFWYRQDPGLGLRLIYFSYDVKMKEKGDIPEGYSVSREKKERFSLILESASTNQTSMYLCASSLYPQGGEAFFGQGTRLTVV.

The chain employs TRBV7-8 and TRBJ2-1; D is unclear. The germline V gene has CDR1 SGHVS and CDR2 FQNEAQ. The CDR3 has 16 amino acids. V was trimmed by 0 bases and J by 4 bases, leaving 13 bases between them. The CDR3 sequence is CASSLAREKIYNEQFF. CDR3 nucleotide sequence: TGTGCCAGCAGCTTAGCGCGTGAGAAGATTTACAATGAGCAGTTCTTC. Filled out from reference TRBV7-8 and TRBJ2-1, the complete variable domain reads GAGVSQSPRYKVAKRGQDVALRCDPISGHVSLFWYQQALGQGPEFLTYFQNEAQLDKSGLPSDRFFAERPEGSVSTLKIQRTQQEDSAVYLCASSLAREKIYNEQFFGPGTRLTVL.

The rearrangement uses TRBV27 and TRBJ2-1; 11 nucleotides align to TRBD2. This CDR3 spans 15 amino acids. CDR1 is MNHEY and CDR2 is SMNVEV in the germline V gene (reference sequence). The V and J ends lost 7 bases and 2 bases, in that order; junction bases with no gene match: 4. CDR3 sequence reads: CASNVGLAAYNEQFF. CDR3 nucleotide sequence: TGTGCCAGCAACGTGGGACTAGCGGCCTACAATGAGCAGTTCTTC.

The chain links TRBV28 to TRBJ1-5; 9 bases fit TRBD1. Germline CDR1 and CDR2: MDHEN and SYDVKM. The CDR3 sequence is 17 residues long. The V gene end was trimmed by 4 bases and the J gene end by 0 bases; junction bases not matched to a gene: 7. The CDR3 here is CASSYRGLGSSNQPQHF. DNA for the CDR3: TGTGCCAGCAGTTACAGGGGGCTAGGGAGTAGCAATCAGCCCCAGCATTTT.

This sequence joins TRBV4-1 and TRBJ2-1, with TRBD2 matching 7 bases. Looked up from germline, CDR1 is MGHRA and CDR2 is YSYEKL. Germline trimming cut 1 base from V and 7 bases from J; bases unmatched to any gene: 10. The CDR3 consists of 16 residues. CDR3 region: CASSQGLAGRVNEQFF. The CDR3 DNA reads TGCGCCAGCAGCCAAGGACTAGCCGGCCGAGTTAATGAGCAGTTCTTC.

This clone was observed once. V is TRBV9 and J is TRBJ1-4, with D tentatively TRBD1 (5 bases). Germline V gene sequence: CDR1 SGDLS, CDR2 YYNGEE. This CDR3 region has 16 residues. Trimming took 3 bases from V and 7 from J, leaving 19 bases between them. The CDR3 DNA reads as TGTGCCAGCAGCGACGGGACTTCTCGAAGGGGTGAAAAACTGTTTTTT. Translating gives CASSDGTSRRGEKLFF.